This T cell receptor (beta chain) is from a study of cytomegalovirus exposure and HLA in healthy donors. Amplification used 60 Vbeta primers and 13 Jbeta primers. The data were produced by immunoSEQ multiplex PCR, yet TCRdb's version contains in-frame clones alone and is incomplete. Altogether more than 150,000 clones are present, roughly 87% being singletons, with the ten largest covering around 0.21%. V dropped 2 bases and J dropped 1 base, with 11 bases sitting between them. Per germline, CDR1 GTSNPN and CDR2 SVGIG (reference sequence). The CDR3 length is 14 residues. This clone was seen only a few times.

The origin of this receptor is a girl less than two years old in good health and CMV-seronegative. Sequenced sample: PBMCs. This chain uses TRBV30 with TRBJ1-1; no clear D gene. Here the CDR3 reads CAWSPPTRNTEAFF. The CDR3 DNA reads as TGTGCCTGGAGTCCACCCACGAGGAACACTGAAGCTTTCTTT.